These 13 T cell receptor beta chains share one sample of origin, sequenced in a study of T cells after posttransplantation cyclophosphamide. TCRdb keeps only in-frame clones here, not all; method: immunoSEQ multiplex PCR. The sample shows about 3,100 clones, about 80% of them seen only once. The specimen was memory CD8+ T cells sorted from blood. The receptors here all came from a woman aged 55-70 years in good health, CMV-negative, and a related stem cell transplant donor.

The chain employs TRBV7-8 and TRBJ1-5; a weak D match, TRBD1 (6 bases). Germline V CDR1 and CDR2: SGHVS, FQNEAQ. V was trimmed by 2 bases and J by 2 bases, leaving 16 bases between them. This CDR3 spans 17 amino acids. The DNA of the CDR3 is TGTGCCAGCAGCTTAAGGGACGGGGGGCGTGGCAATCAGCCCCAGCATTTT. This translates into CASSLRDGGRGNQPQHF.

The V call is TRBV5-4, the J call TRBJ1-2, with 7 bases lining up with TRBD1. The CDR3 loop spans 14 amino acids. CDR1 and CDR2 (germline): SGHNT, YYREEE (reference sequence). The J segment lost 4 bases and the V segment lost 1 base, leaving 4 bases of the junction unmatched. The CDR3 loop is CASSLRGGGYGYTF. CDR3 nucleotides: TGTGCCAGCAGCTTGCGAGGGGGCGGCTATGGCTACACCTTC.

The gene calls are TRBV6-4 and TRBJ1-1; D is unclear. V was shortened by 0 bases and J by 4 bases, with 9 bases between the two germline ends. CDR1 and CDR2 from the germline V gene are MRHNA and SNTAGT. The CDR3 consists of 14 residues. CDR3 sequence reads: CASSDSASPTEAFF. The CDR3 bases are TGTGCCAGCAGTGACTCAGCAAGTCCCACTGAAGCTTTCTTT.

The rearrangement uses TRBV20-1 and TRBJ1-1; no clear D gene. The CDR3 has 11 residues. Deletions cut 6 bases from V and 0 bases from J, with 5 bases between. Germline V CDR1 and CDR2: DFQATT, SNEGSKA (reference sequence). The CDR3 protein is CSAELNTEAFF. As DNA, the CDR3 is TGCAGTGCAGAGCTGAACACTGAAGCTTTCTTT.

This clone was observed once. The rearrangement links TRBV7-9 to TRBJ2-1, with a possible D match to TRBD2 (5 bases). Germline V gives CDR1 SEHNR, CDR2 FQNEAQ (reference sequence). The CDR3 has 13 residues. V gave up 5 bases and J gave up 6 bases, with 11 bases separating them. Here the CDR3 DNA reads TGTGCCAGCAGCCTCACTAGTCCCAATGAGCAGTTCTTC. It is translated as CASSLTSPNEQFF. Full variable domain (missing parts from reference TRBV7-9 and TRBJ2-1): DTGVSQNPRHKITKRGQNVTFRCDPISEHNRLYWYRQTLGQGPEFLTYFQNEAQLEKSRLLSDRFSAERPKGSFSTLEIQRTEQGDSAMYLCASSLTSPNEQFFGPGTRLTVL.

The rearrangement uses TRBV5-6 and TRBJ2-1; the match to TRBD1 covers 7 bases. V trimming: 0 bases; J trimming: 7 bases; junction bases outside the gene matches: 1. Germline V gives CDR1 SGHDT, CDR2 YYEEEE. CDR3 length equals 13 residues. In DNA form, the CDR3 reads TGTGCCAGCAGCTTGGGGGACAGAAATGAGCAGTTCTTC. Its protein product is CASSLGDRNEQFF.

The gene calls are TRBV6-6 and TRBJ1-2; possible D gene TRBD1, 6 bases. In germline, CDR1 is MNHNY, CDR2 SVGAGI (reference sequence). The CDR3 consists of 13 residues. V was cut by 0 bases and J by 8 bases, with 10 bases left in between. CDR3 region: CASSYSGTKGYTF. CDR3 bases: TGTGCCAGCAGTTACTCAGGGACAAAGGGCTACACCTTC.

This chain links TRBV28 with TRBJ2-7, with 10 positions matching TRBD2. The ends lost 3 bases at V and 5 bases at J; junction bases unmatched: 7. The CDR3 runs to 15 residues. The germline V gene has CDR1 MDHEN and CDR2 SYDVKM. The CDR3 reads CASSFLAGVSHEQYF. CDR3 coding DNA: TGTGCCAGCAGTTTCCTAGCGGGAGTGTCGCACGAGCAGTACTTC.

This chain joins TRBV6-1 and TRBJ2-2; 7 bases fit TRBD2. CDR3 length equals 16 residues. CDR1 and CDR2 (germline): MNHNS, SASEGT. V was clipped by 2 bases and J by 4 bases; unmatched bases: 7. CDR3 protein: CASSEMGSGPTGELFF. In nucleotides, the CDR3 is TGTGCCAGCAGTGAAATGGGTAGCGGGCCCACCGGGGAGCTGTTTTTT.

This chain connects TRBV28 to TRBJ1-1; the D is unclear. V lost 1 base and J 4 bases, leaving 10 bases between the germline ends. The CDR3 is 14 amino acids. CDR1 is MDHEN and CDR2 is SYDVKM in the germline V gene. The CDR3 region is CASSLYAGGTEAFF. CDR3 DNA sequence: TGTGCCAGCAGTTTATACGCAGGAGGCACTGAAGCTTTCTTT.

The rearrangement joins TRBV4-3 to TRBJ2-2; D remains ambiguous. The CDR3 consists of 13 residues. Trimming stripped 3 bases from V and 4 bases from J, with 6 bases between. The germline V gene has CDR1 LGHNA and CDR2 YSLEER. The CDR3 region is CASSQLSTGELFF. The CDR3 nucleotides are TGCGCCAGCAGCCAGCTAAGCACCGGGGAGCTGTTTTTT.

CDR3 nucleotides: TGTGCCAGCAGCCGCTTGGGGGGGGGCCTCTCCTACGAGCAGTACGTC. This encodes CASSRLGGGLSYEQYV. This chain connects TRBV14 to TRBJ2-7, with D possibly being TRBD2 (7 bases). Trimming took 4 bases from V and 0 from J, leaving 16 bases between them. Germline CDR1 SGHDN, CDR2 FVKESK. The length of the CDR3 is 16 residues.

CDR3 bases: TGCGCCAGCAGCCAAGGCTACTACCGGGACAGGGGCGTCACCGGGGAGCTGTTTTTT. Translation: CASSQGYYRDRGVTGELFF. The chain uses TRBV4-3 and TRBJ2-2, with 10 bases identical to TRBD1. Unmatched junction bases numbered 12, after V lost 1 base and J lost 4 bases. Germline-derived CDR1 and CDR2 are LGHNA and YSLEER. This CDR3 has 19 residues.